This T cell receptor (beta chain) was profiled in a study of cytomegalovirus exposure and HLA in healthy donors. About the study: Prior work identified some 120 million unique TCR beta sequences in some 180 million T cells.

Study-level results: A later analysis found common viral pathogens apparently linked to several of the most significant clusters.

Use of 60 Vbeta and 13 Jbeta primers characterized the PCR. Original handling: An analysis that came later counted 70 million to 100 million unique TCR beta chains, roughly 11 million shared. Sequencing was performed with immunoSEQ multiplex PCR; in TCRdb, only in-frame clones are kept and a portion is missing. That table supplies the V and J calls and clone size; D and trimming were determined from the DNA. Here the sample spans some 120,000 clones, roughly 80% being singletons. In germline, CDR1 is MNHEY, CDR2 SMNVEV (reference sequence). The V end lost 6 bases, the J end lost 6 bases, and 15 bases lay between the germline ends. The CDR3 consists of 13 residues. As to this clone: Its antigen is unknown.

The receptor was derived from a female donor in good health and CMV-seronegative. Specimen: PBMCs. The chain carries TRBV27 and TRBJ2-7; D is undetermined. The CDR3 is CASRLAMSREQYF. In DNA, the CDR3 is TGTGCCAGCAGGCTCGCGATGAGCCGCGAGCAGTACTTC.